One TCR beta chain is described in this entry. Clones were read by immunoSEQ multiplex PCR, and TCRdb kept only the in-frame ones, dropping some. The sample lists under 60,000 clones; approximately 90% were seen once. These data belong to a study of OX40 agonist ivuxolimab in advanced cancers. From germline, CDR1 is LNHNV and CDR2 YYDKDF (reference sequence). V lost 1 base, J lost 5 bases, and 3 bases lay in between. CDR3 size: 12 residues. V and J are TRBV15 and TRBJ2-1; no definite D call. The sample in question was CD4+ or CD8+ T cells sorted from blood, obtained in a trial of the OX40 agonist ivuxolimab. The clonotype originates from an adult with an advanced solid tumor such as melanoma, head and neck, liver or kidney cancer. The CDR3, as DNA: TGTGCCACCAGCAGAGGGGACAATGAGCAGTTCTTC. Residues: CATSRGDNEQFF.